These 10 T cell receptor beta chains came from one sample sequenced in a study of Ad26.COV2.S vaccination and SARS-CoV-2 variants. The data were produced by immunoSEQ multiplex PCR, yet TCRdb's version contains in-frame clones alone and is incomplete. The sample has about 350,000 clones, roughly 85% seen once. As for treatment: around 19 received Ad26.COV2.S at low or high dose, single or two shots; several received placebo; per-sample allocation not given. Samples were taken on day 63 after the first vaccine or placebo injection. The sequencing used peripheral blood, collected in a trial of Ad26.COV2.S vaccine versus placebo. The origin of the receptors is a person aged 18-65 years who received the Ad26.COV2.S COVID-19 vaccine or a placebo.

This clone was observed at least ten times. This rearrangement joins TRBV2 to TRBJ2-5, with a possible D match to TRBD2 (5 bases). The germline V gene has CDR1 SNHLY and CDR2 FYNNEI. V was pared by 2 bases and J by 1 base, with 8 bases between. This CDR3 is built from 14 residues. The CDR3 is CASSEWESQETQYF. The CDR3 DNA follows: TGTGCCAGCAGTGAATGGGAGAGCCAAGAGACCCAGTACTTC.

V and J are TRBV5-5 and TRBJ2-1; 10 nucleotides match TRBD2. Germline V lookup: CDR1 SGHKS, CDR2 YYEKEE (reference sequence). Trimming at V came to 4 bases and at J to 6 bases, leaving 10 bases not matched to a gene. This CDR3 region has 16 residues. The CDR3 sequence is CASSLIPSGSSNEQFF. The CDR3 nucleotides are TGTGCCAGCAGCCTGATTCCTAGCGGGAGTAGCAATGAGCAGTTCTTC.

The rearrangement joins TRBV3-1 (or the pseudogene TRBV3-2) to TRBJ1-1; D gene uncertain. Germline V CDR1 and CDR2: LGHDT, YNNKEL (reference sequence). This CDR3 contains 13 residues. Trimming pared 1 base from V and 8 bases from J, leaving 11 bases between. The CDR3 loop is CASSQVPAEEAFF. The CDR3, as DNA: TGTGCCAGCAGCCAAGTCCCAGCGGAGGAAGCTTTCTTT.

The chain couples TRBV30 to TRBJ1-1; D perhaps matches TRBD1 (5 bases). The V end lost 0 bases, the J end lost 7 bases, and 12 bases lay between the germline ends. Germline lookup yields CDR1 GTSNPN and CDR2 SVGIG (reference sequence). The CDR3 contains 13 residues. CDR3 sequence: CAWSVLGAGEAFF. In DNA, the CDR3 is TGTGCCTGGAGTGTACTTGGGGCGGGTGAAGCTTTCTTT.

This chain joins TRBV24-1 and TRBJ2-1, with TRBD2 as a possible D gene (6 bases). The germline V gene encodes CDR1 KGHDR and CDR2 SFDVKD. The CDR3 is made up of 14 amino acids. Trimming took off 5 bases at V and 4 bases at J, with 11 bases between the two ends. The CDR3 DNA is TGTGCCACCAGTGGGACGGGGACTTACAATGAGCAGTTCTTC. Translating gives CATSGTGTYNEQFF.

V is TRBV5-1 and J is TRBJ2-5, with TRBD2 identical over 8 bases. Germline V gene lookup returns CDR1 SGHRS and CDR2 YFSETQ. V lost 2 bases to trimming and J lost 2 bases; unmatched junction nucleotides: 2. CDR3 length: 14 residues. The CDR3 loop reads CASSFSGTQETQYF. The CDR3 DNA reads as TGCGCCAGCAGCTTTAGCGGGACACAAGAGACCCAGTACTTC.

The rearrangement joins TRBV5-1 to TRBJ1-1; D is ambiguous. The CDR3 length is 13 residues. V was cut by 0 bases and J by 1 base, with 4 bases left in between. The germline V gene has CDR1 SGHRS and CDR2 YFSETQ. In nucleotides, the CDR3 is TGCGCCAGCAGCTTGGAAAGGAACACTGAAGCTTTCTTT. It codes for CASSLERNTEAFF.

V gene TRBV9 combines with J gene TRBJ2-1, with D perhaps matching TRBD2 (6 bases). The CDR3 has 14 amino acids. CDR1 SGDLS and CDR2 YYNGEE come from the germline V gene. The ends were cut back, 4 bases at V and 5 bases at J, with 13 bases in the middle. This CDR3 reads CASSPNGRDNEQFF. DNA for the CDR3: TGTGCCAGCAGCCCAAACGGGAGAGACAATGAGCAGTTCTTC.

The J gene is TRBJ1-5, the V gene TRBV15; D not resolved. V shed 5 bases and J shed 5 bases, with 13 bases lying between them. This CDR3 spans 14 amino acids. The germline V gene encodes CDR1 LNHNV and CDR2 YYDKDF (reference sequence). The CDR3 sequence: CATSGASLDQPQHF. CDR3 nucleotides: TGTGCCACCAGCGGAGCCTCTCTCGATCAGCCCCAGCATTTT. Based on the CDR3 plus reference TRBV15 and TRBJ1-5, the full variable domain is DAMVIQNPRYQVTQFGKPVTLSCSQTLNHNVMYWYQQKSSQAPKLLFHYYDKDFNNEADTPDNFQSRRPNTSFCFLDIRSPGLGDTAMYLCATSGASLDQPQHFGDGTRLSIL.

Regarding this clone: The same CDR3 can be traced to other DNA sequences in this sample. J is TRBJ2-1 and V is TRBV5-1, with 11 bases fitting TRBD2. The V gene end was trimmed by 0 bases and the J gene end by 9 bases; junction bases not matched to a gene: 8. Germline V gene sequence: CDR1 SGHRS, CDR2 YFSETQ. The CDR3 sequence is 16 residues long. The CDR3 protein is CASSLGIAGGLGEQFF. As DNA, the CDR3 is TGCGCCAGCAGCTTGGGGATAGCGGGGGGGCTGGGTGAGCAGTTCTTC.